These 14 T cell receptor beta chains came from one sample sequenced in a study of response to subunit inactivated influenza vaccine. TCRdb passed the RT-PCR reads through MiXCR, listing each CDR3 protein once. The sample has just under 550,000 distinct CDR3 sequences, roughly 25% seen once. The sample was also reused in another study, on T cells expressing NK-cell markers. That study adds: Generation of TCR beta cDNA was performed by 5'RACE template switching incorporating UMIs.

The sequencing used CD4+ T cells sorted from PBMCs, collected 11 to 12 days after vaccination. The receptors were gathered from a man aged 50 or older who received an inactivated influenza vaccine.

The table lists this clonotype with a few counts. The CDR3 nucleotides read TGTGCCAGCAGTTTACAGGGACGGTTAGCTTTCTTT. Residues: CASSLQGRLAFF. This chain joins TRBV28 and TRBJ1-1, with a weak D call TRBD1 (5 bases). Germline CDR1 MDHEN, CDR2 SYDVKM. The CDR3 loop spans 12 amino acids. The V end lost 2 bases, the J end lost 10 bases, and 11 bases lay between the germline ends.

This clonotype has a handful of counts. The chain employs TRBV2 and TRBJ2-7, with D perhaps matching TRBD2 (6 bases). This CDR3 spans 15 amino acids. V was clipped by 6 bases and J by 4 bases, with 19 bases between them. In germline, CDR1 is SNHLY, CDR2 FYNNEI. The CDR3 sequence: CASRAGVEGTYEQYF. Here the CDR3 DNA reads TGTGCCAGCAGGGCCGGGGTGGAGGGGACGTACGAGCAGTACTTC.

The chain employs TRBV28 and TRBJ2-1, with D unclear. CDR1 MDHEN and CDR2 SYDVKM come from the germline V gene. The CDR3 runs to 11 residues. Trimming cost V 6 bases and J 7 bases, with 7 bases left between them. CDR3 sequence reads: CASRRVNEQFF. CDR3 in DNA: TGTGCCAGCAGACGAGTTAATGAGCAGTTCTTC.

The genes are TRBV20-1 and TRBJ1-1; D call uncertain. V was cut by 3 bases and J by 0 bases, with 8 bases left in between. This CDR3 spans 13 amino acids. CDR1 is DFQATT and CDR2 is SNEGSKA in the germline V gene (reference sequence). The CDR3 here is CSARKQLNTEAFF. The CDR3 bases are TGCAGTGCTAGGAAACAGTTGAACACTGAAGCTTTCTTT.

The CDR3 region has the DNA TGTGCCAGCAGCGTAGCTGAGGGGATCACATACGAGCAGTACTTC. It codes for CASSVAEGITYEQYF. The chain couples TRBV9 to TRBJ2-7; D tentatively reads TRBD1 or TRBD2 (5 bases each). The CDR3 extends over 15 amino acids. Germline V lookup: CDR1 SGDLS, CDR2 YYNGEE. V was clipped by 0 bases and J by 4 bases, with 14 bases between them.

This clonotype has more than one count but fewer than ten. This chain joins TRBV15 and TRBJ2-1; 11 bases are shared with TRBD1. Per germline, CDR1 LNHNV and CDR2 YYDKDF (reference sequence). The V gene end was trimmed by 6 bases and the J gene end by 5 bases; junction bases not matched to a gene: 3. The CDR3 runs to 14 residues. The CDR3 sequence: CATSRDRGNNEQFF. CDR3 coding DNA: TGTGCCACCAGTCGGGACAGGGGGAACAATGAGCAGTTCTTC.

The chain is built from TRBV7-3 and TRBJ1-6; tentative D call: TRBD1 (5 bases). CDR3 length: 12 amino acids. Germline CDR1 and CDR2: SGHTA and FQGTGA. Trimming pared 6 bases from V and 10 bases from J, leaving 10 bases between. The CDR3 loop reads CASRGPESPLHF. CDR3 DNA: TGTGCCAGCAGGGGGCCGGAGTCACCCCTCCACTTT.

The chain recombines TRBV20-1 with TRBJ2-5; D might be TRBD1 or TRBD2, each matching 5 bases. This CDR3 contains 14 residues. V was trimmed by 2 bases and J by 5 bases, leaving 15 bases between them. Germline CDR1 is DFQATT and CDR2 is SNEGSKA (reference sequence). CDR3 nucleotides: TGCAGTGCTAGAACGATAGTGTGGGGGGAGACCCAGTACTTC. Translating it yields CSARTIVWGETQYF.

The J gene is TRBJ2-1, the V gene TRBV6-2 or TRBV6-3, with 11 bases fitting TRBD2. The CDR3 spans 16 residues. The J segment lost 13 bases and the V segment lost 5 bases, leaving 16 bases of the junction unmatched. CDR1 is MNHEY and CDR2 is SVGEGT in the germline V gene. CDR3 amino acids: CASSRTGTSGARDQFF. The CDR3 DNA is TGTGCCAGCAGTAGAACCGGGACTAGCGGAGCCCGGGACCAGTTCTTC.

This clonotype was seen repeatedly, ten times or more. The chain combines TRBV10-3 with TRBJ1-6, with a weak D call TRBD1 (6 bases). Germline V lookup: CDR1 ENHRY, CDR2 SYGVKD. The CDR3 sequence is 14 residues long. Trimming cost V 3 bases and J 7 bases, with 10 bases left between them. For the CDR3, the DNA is TGTGCCATCAGTGAAGGGACATCGAATTCACCCCTCCACTTT. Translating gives CAISEGTSNSPLHF.

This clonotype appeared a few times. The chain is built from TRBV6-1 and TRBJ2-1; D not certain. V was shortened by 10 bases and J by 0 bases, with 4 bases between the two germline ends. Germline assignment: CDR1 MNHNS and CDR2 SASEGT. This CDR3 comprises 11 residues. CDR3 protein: CATRSYNEQFF. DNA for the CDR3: TGTGCCACCCGCTCCTACAATGAGCAGTTCTTC.

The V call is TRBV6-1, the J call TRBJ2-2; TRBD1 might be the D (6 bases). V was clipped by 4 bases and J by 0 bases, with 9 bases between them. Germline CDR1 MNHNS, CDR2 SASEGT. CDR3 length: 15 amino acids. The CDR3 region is CASSATGTNTGELFF. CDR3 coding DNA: TGTGCCAGCAGTGCAACAGGGACGAACACCGGGGAGCTGTTTTTT.

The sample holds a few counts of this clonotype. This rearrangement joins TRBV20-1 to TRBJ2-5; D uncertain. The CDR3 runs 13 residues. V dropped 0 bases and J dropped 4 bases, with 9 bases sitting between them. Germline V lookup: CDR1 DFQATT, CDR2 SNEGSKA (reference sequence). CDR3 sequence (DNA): TGCAGTGCTAGAGATCGATTTGGAGAGACCCAGTACTTC. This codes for CSARDRFGETQYF.

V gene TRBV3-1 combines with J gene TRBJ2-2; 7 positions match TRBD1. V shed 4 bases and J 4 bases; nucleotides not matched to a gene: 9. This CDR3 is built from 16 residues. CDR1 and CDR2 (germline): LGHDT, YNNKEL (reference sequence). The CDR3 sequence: CASSPVWTGGTGELFF. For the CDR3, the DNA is TGTGCCAGCAGCCCTGTATGGACAGGAGGCACCGGGGAGCTGTTTTTT.